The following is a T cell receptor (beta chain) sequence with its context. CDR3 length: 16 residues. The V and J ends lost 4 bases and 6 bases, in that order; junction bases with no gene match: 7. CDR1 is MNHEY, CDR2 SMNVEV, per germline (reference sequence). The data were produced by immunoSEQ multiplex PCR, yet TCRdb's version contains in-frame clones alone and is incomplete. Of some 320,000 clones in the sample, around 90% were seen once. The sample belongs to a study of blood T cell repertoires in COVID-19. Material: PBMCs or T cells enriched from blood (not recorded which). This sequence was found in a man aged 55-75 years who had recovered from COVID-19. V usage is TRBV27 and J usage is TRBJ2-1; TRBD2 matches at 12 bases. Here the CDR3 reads CASSSTTSGSGNEQFF. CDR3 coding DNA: TGTGCCAGCAGTTCCACGACTAGCGGGAGTGGCAATGAGCAGTTCTTC.